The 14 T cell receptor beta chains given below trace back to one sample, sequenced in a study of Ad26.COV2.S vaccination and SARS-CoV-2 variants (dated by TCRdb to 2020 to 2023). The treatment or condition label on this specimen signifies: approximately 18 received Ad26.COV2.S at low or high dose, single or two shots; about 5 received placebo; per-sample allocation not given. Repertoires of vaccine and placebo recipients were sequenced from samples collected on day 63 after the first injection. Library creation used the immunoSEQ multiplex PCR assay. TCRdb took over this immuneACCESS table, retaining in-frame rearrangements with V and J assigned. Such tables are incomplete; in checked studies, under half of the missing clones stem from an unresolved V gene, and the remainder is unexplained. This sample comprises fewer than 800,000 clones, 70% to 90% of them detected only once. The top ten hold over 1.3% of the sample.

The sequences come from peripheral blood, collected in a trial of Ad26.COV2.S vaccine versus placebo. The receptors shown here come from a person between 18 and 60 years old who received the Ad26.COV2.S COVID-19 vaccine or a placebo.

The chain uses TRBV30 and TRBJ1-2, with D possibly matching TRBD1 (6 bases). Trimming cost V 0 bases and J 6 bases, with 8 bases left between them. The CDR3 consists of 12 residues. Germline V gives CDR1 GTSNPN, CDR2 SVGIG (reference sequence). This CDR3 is CAWSVSGDGYTF. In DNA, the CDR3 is TGTGCCTGGAGTGTATCAGGGGATGGCTACACCTTC.

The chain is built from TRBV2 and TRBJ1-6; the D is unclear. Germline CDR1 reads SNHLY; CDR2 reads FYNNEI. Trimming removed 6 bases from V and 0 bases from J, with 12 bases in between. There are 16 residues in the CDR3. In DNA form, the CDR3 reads TGTGCCAGCAGACCATCGTGGAGCTCCTATAATTCACCCCTCCACTTT. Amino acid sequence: CASRPSWSSYNSPLHF.

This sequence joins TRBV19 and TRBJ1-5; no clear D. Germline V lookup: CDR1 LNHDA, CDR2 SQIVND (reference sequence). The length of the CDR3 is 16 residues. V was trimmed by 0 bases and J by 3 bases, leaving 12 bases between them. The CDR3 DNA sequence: TGTGCCAGTAGTATAGAGGCCCAGCGAGTCAATCAGCCCCAGCATTTT. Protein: CASSIEAQRVNQPQHF.

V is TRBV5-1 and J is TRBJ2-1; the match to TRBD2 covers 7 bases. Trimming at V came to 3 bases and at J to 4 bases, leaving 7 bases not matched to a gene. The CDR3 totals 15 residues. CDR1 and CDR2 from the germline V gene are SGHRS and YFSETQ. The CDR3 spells CASSYLAESYNEQFF. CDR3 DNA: TGCGCCAGCAGCTACCTAGCGGAGTCATACAATGAGCAGTTCTTC.

The CDR3 DNA follows: TGTGCCAGCAGCTTAGGCCAGGGTAATGGCTACACCTTC. Translated: CASSLGQGNGYTF. The chain combines TRBV11-1 with TRBJ1-2, with D perhaps TRBD1 (5 bases). Germline assignment: CDR1 SGHAT and CDR2 FQDESV (reference sequence). The CDR3 is 13 residues long. Trimming removed 1 base from V and 6 bases from J, with 9 bases in between.

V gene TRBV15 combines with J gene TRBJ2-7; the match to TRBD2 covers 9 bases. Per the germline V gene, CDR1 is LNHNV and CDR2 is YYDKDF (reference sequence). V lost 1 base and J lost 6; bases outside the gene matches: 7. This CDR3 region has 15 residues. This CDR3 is CATSRGSGGTREQYF. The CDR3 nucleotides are TGTGCCACCAGCAGAGGTAGCGGGGGTACTCGCGAGCAGTACTTC.

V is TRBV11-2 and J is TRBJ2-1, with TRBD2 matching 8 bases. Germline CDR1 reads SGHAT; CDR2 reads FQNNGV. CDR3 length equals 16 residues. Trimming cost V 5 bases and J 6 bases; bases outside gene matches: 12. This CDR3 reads CASSRFSGTSINEQFF. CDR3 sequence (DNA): TGTGCCAGCAGCCGCTTTTCCGGGACTAGTATCAATGAGCAGTTCTTC.

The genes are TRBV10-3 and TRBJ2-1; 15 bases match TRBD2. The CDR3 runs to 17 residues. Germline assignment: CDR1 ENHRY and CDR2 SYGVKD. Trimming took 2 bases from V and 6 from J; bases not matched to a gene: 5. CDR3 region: CAISEPGLAGGGNEQFF. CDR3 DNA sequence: TGTGCCATCAGTGAGCCGGGACTAGCGGGGGGAGGCAATGAGCAGTTCTTC.

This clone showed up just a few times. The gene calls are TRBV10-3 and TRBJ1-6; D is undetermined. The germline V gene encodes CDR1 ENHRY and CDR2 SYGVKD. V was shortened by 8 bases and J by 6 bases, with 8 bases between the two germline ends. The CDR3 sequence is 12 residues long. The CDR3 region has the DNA TGTGCCATCCGGGAGATTAATTCACCCCTCCACTTT. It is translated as CAIREINSPLHF.

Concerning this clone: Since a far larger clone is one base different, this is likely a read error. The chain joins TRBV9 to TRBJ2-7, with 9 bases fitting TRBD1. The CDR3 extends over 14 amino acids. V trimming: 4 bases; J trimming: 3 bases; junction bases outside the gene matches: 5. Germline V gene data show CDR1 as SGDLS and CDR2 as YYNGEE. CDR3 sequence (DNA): TGTGCCAGCAGCTCCCAGGGACAGGGCTACGAGCAGTACTTC. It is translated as CASSSQGQGYEQYF.

For the CDR3, the DNA is TGTGCCAGCAGCCAAGAGGACGTGAACACCGGGGAGCTGTTTTTT. It encodes CASSQEDVNTGELFF. The chain uses TRBV4-2 and TRBJ2-2; D remains ambiguous. This CDR3 has 15 amino acids. Germline V lookup: CDR1 LGHNA, CDR2 YNFKEQ. The V end lost 0 bases, the J end lost 1 base, and 6 bases lay between the germline ends.

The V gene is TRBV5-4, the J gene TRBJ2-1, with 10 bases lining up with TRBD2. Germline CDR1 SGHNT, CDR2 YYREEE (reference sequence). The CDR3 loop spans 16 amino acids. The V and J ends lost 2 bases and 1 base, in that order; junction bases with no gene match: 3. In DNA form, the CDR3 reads TGTGCCAGCAGCTTAGGTAGCGGGGGGTCCTACAATGAGCAGTTCTTC. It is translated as CASSLGSGGSYNEQFF.

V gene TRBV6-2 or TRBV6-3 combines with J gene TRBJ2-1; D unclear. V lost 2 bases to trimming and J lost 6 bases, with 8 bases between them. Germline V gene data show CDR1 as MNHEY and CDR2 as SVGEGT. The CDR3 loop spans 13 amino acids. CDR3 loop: CASSYTVSNEQFF. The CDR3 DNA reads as TGTGCCAGCAGTTACACCGTTAGCAATGAGCAGTTCTTC.

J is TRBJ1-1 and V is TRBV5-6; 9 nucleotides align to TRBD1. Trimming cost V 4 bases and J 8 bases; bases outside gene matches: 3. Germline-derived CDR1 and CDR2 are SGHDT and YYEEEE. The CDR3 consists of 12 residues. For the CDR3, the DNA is TGTGCCAGCAGCCTACAGGGGGCAGAAGCTTTCTTT. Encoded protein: CASSLQGAEAFF.